The 25 T cell receptor beta chains below were found in one sample sequenced in a study of graft-versus-host responses after intestinal transplantation (dated by TCRdb to the early 2020s). The library was prepared using the immunoSEQ multiplex PCR assay. TCRdb took this table from immuneACCESS and kept in-frame rearrangements with V and J called. Such tables lack part of the clones; where checked against another copy, unresolved V genes explain under half of the gap, and the rest is unexplained. The sample table shows approximately 70,000 clones, and around nine tenths are seen once. Of the sample, 6.5% to 8% is held by the ten largest clones. Source: bone marrow, taken 700 to 750 days after intestinal transplantation. The receptors stem from a human patient who received an intestinal transplant, so some T cells may come from the graft donor.

The genes are TRBV21-1 and TRBJ2-1; TRBD2, the table's D call, lacks a check against the DNA. TRBV21-1 is a pseudogene segment. The CDR3 consists of 17 residues. Here the CDR3 reads CASSKAPPSTVNNEQFF. The CDR3, as DNA: TGTGCCAGCAGCAAAGCGCCTCCGTCGACTGTTAACAATGAGCAGTTCTTC.

The chain has TRBV28 and TRBJ2-7, with D tentatively TRBD1 or TRBD2 (6 bases each). The germline gives CDR1 MDHEN, CDR2 SYDVKM. This CDR3 comprises 16 residues. V lost 5 bases and J 7 bases, leaving 24 bases between the germline ends. In DNA form, the CDR3 reads TGTGCCAGCAGTCATCTCCTGGGGGGCAATTTAGGGGAGCAGTACTTC. Amino acid sequence: CASSHLLGGNLGEQYF. The complete variable domain, with remaining parts taken from reference TRBV28 and TRBJ2-7, reads DVKVTQSSRYLVKRTGEKVFLECVQDMDHENMFWYRQDPGLGLRLIYFSYDVKMKEKGDIPEGYSVSREKKERFSLILESASTNQTSMYLCASSHLLGGNLGEQYFGPGTRLTVT.

The rearrangement uses TRBV9 and TRBJ2-7, with D tentatively TRBD2 (7 bases). V lost 7 bases to trimming and J lost 2 bases, with 22 bases between them. Germline V CDR1 and CDR2: SGDLS, YYNGEE. This CDR3 contains 16 residues. CDR3 DNA sequence: TGTGCCAGCTCGCCGGGACAAGGGGGGGCGGCCTACGAGCAGTACTTC. Amino acids: CASSPGQGGAAYEQYF. Full variable domain (remainder filled in from reference TRBV9 and TRBJ2-7): DSGVTQTPKHLITATGQRVTLRCSPRSGDLSVYWYQQSLDQGLQFLIQYYNGEERAKGNILERFSAQQFPDLHSELNLSSLELGDSALYFCASSPGQGGAAYEQYFGPGTRLTVT.

A few counts support this clone. V gene TRBV10-3 combines with J gene TRBJ1-5; no reliable D call. V gave up 6 bases and J gave up 5 bases, with 8 bases separating them. Germline CDR1 and CDR2: ENHRY and SYGVKD. The CDR3 sequence is 12 residues long. The CDR3 is CAISSGDQPQHF. The CDR3 DNA reads TGTGCCATCAGCTCGGGAGATCAGCCCCAGCATTTT.

J is TRBJ2-1 and V is TRBV6-5; perhaps D is TRBD1 or TRBD2 (5 bases each). Germline CDR1 is MNHEY and CDR2 is SVGAGI. The CDR3 has 13 residues. V lost 1 base and J 7 bases, leaving 8 bases between the germline ends. The CDR3 sequence is CASSYFEGNEQFF. CDR3 nucleotide sequence: TGTGCCAGCAGTTACTTCGAGGGGAATGAGCAGTTCTTC.

This clone was observed a few times. The rearrangement links TRBV11-3 to TRBJ2-1; D is undetermined. Per the germline V gene, CDR1 is SGHNT and CDR2 is YENEEA. CDR3 size: 12 residues. Deletions cut 1 base from V and 13 bases from J, with 11 bases between. The DNA of the CDR3 is TGTGCCAGCAGCTTAGGGCCATGGCCACAGTTCTTC. Its protein is CASSLGPWPQFF.

The genes are TRBV18 and TRBJ2-2; D may correspond to TRBD1 or TRBD2 (5 bases each). The germline gives CDR1 KGHSH, CDR2 LQKENI. Trimming pared 3 bases from V and 1 base from J, leaving 15 bases between. This CDR3 has 17 residues. The CDR3 DNA reads TGTGCCAGCTCACCCCCGAACCGGGACGGGAACACCGGGGAGCTGTTTTTT. Amino acid sequence: CASSPPNRDGNTGELFF.

V gene TRBV28 combines with J gene TRBJ1-1; D ambiguous. The germline V and J ends were trimmed by 5 bases and 6 bases, with 22 bases remaining between them. The germline V gene encodes CDR1 MDHEN and CDR2 SYDVKM. This CDR3 is built from 16 residues. In nucleotides, the CDR3 is TGTGCCAGCAGTCCCCCAACAGACCTTTTCAGAGCTGAAGCTTTCTTT. This translates into CASSPPTDLFRAEAFF.

The rearrangement uses TRBV7-2 and TRBJ1-3, with D possibly being TRBD1 (5 bases). The CDR3 extends over 16 amino acids. Germline CDR1 is SGHTA and CDR2 is FQGNSA. V dropped 4 bases and J dropped 4 bases, with 17 bases sitting between them. CDR3 residues: CASSSGLLLLGNTIYF. CDR3 sequence (DNA): TGTGCCAGCAGCTCGGGACTCCTGCTTCTCGGAAACACCATATATTTT.

V gene TRBV25-1 combines with J gene TRBJ2-5; D is unresolved. Judging by the DNA end, TRBJ2-7 fits better; the J call may be wrong. There are 11 residues in the CDR3. Per the germline V gene, CDR1 is MGHDK and CDR2 is SYGVNS. DNA for the CDR3: TGTGCCACCCTCTGGGGTTACGAGCAGTACTTC. It specifies CATLWGYEQYF.

Details on this clone: The junction does not match germline at one end; this may be a read error. The same CDR3 also results from other DNA sequences found in this sample. The chain combines TRBV27 with TRBJ1-2, with D unresolved. The CDR3 consists of 13 residues. CDR1 MNHEY and CDR2 SMNVEV come from the germline V gene (reference sequence). The CDR3 DNA follows: TGCGCCAGCAGTTTACGGGCAACCTATGGCTACACCTTC. Translation: CASSLRATYGYTF.

The chain couples TRBV5-5 to TRBJ2-7; D uncertain. CDR1 and CDR2 from the germline V gene are SGHKS and YYEKEE (reference sequence). Trimming took off 3 bases at V and 6 bases at J, with 16 bases between the two ends. CDR3 length equals 14 residues. CDR3 nucleotides: TGTGCCAGCAGCTCCGCCCAAAGGTCGGGCGAGCAGTACTTC. Protein: CASSSAQRSGEQYF.

The chain has TRBV29-1 and TRBJ2-3; the D is unclear. Germline CDR1 and CDR2: SQVTM and ANQGSEA. Trimming cost V 7 bases and J 0 bases, with 14 bases left between them. The CDR3 spans 14 residues. CDR3 residues: CSAEPNPSTDTQYF. The CDR3, as DNA: TGCAGCGCTGAGCCGAATCCTAGCACAGATACGCAGTATTTT.

This chain links TRBV7-2 with TRBJ2-5, with unresolved D. The V gene lost 1 base and the J gene lost 7 bases, with 16 bases spanning the gap. This CDR3 spans 15 amino acids. The germline V gene encodes CDR1 SGHTA and CDR2 FQGNSA. The CDR3 here is CASSLGVVDIGTQYF. The CDR3 nucleotides are TGTGCCAGCAGCTTAGGGGTCGTCGATATCGGGACCCAGTACTTC.

This clone occurred once. The chain is built from TRBV5-1 and TRBJ2-7; 7 positions agree with TRBD1. The V segment lost 3 bases and the J segment 4 bases; nucleotides outside the gene matches: 7. Germline CDR1 reads SGHRS; CDR2 reads YFSETQ. The CDR3 is made up of 14 amino acids. CDR3 nucleotide sequence: TGCGCCAGCAGCTGGGACAGAGAAGGTTACGAGCAGTACTTC. This gives the protein CASSWDREGYEQYF.

The V call is TRBV7-4, the J call TRBJ1-2, with a tentative D call TRBD1 (5 bases). Germline V gene data show CDR1 as SGHVT and CDR2 as SQSDAQ. This CDR3 comprises 12 residues. The V gene lost 5 bases and the J gene lost 7 bases, with 11 bases spanning the gap. CDR3 bases: TGTGCCAGCAGCGGGTCAGGGCTTGGCTACACCTTC. Its protein is CASSGSGLGYTF. Drawing the rest from reference TRBV7-4 and TRBJ1-2, the complete variable domain is GAGVSQSPRYKVAKRGRDVALRCDSISGHVTLYWYRQTLGQGSEVLTYSQSDAQRDKSGRPSGRFSAERPERSVSTLKIQRTEQGDSAVYLCASSGSGLGYTFGSGTRLTVV.

The chain recombines TRBV18 with TRBJ2-5, with 7 bases identical to TRBD1. The germline gives CDR1 KGHSH, CDR2 LQKENI. The V segment lost 0 bases and the J segment 5 bases; nucleotides outside the gene matches: 0. The CDR3 runs to 13 residues. CDR3 loop: CASSPPQGETQYF. The CDR3 DNA is TGTGCCAGCTCACCACCACAGGGGGAGACCCAGTACTTC.

The chain is built from TRBV11-2 and TRBJ2-7, with 9 nucleotides matching TRBD1. This CDR3 region has 15 residues. V trimming: 5 bases; J trimming: 2 bases; junction bases outside the gene matches: 7. Per germline, CDR1 SGHAT and CDR2 FQNNGV. The CDR3 bases are TGTGCCAGCAGCCCCTCAAGACAGGGGGCCTACGAGCAGTACTTC. Protein product: CASSPSRQGAYEQYF. The entire variable domain, with the rest obtained from reference TRBV11-2 and TRBJ2-7, is as follows: EAGVAQSPRYKIIEKRQSVAFWCNPISGHATLYWYQQILGQGPKLLIQFQNNGVVDDSQLPKDRFSAERLKGVDSTLKIQPAKLEDSAVYLCASSPSRQGAYEQYFGPGTRLTVT.

This chain connects TRBV5-5 to TRBJ1-3; unclear D gene. Trimming removed 4 bases at V and 0 bases at J, with 11 bases between. Per germline, CDR1 SGHKS and CDR2 YYEKEE (reference sequence). The CDR3 has 15 residues. CDR3 DNA: TGTGCCAGCAGCCTAGACGGTAACTCTGGAAACACCATATATTTT. It specifies CASSLDGNSGNTIYF.

This chain connects TRBV9 to TRBJ2-3; D perhaps matches TRBD1 (6 bases). CDR3 length equals 13 residues. The germline V gene has CDR1 SGDLS and CDR2 YYNGEE. Deletions cut 0 bases from V and 4 bases from J, with 6 bases between. The CDR3 DNA reads as TGTGCCAGCAGCGTAGGACAGGCAGATACGCAGTATTTT. Translating gives CASSVGQADTQYF.

CDR3 sequence reads: CASTLTGTSSPLHF. The DNA for the CDR3 is TGTGCCAGCACCTTAACGGGTACGAGTTCACCCCTCCACTTT. The chain carries TRBV27 and TRBJ1-6; D is ambiguous. V dropped 7 bases and J dropped 9 bases, with 16 bases sitting between them. The CDR3 is made up of 14 amino acids. CDR1 is MNHEY and CDR2 is SMNVEV in the germline V gene (reference sequence).

V is TRBV5-4 and J is TRBJ1-6, with 10 bases identical to TRBD1. The V segment lost 2 bases and the J segment 7 bases; nucleotides outside the gene matches: 3. The CDR3 extends over 15 amino acids. CDR1 and CDR2 (germline): SGHNT, YYREEE (reference sequence). The CDR3 DNA reads TGTGCCAGCAGCTTTGACAGGGGGCGGAATTCACCCCTCCACTTT. Amino acid sequence: CASSFDRGRNSPLHF.

The CDR3 coding sequence is TGCAGCGTTGCCGGGGACCATGAAGCTTTCTTT. Protein product: CSVAGDHEAFF. This chain joins TRBV29-1 and TRBJ1-1, with D possibly being TRBD1 (5 bases). The V gene's germline CDR1 is SQVTM and CDR2 ANQGSEA. Trimming removed 4 bases at V and 7 bases at J, with 10 bases between. CDR3 length: 11 amino acids.

The V and J genes are TRBV5-1 and TRBJ2-7; D gene uncertain. Per the germline V gene, CDR1 is SGHRS and CDR2 is YFSETQ. CDR3 length: 15 amino acids. Trimming removed 0 bases from V and 3 bases from J, with 13 bases in between. CDR3 nucleotide sequence: TGCGCCAGCAGCTTGGCCGGACGACCGATCTACGAGCAGTACTTC. Amino acid sequence: CASSLAGRPIYEQYF.

The V gene is TRBV11-2, the J gene TRBJ2-7, with 7 bases aligning to TRBD1. Germline V gives CDR1 SGHAT, CDR2 FQNNGV. This CDR3 region has 15 residues. Trimming removed 4 bases from V and 3 bases from J; junction bases left unmatched: 9. Here the CDR3 reads CASSSEKGAGYEQYF. The CDR3 DNA follows: TGTGCCAGCAGCTCGGAGAAGGGGGCCGGCTACGAGCAGTACTTC.